Following are 31 T cell receptor beta chains from one sample sequenced in a study of beta chain features in type 1 diabetes. All of the isolated RNA was reverse transcribed, so expressed TCRB transcripts were sequenced. Assay used: immunoSEQ multiplex PCR; TCRdb lists only in-frame clones, some missing. The data show under 900,000 clones, with roughly a sixth seen just once and about 0.025% held by the top ten. The sequencing sample was made of naive CD4+ T cells from blood. The receptors were sampled from a woman aged 18-29 years in good health.

This clone has a handful of counts. This chain links TRBV4-1 with TRBJ2-7; TRBD1 might be the D (5 bases). This CDR3 region has 14 residues. The germline V gene has CDR1 MGHRA and CDR2 YSYEKL. The ends were cut back, 3 bases at V and 2 bases at J, with 11 bases in the middle. The CDR3 sequence is CASSHKDIAYEQYF. CDR3 nucleotide sequence: TGCGCCAGCAGCCACAAGGACATAGCCTACGAGCAGTACTTC.

This clone was found a few times. The chain carries TRBV4-1 and TRBJ2-7; D not certain. The CDR3 runs 14 residues. Trimming stripped 1 base from V and 12 bases from J, with 19 bases between. Germline CDR1 reads MGHRA; CDR2 reads YSYEKL. CDR3 amino acids: CASSQAAPRSPRYF. CDR3 coding DNA: TGCGCCAGCAGCCAAGCAGCACCCCGGTCCCCTCGGTACTTC.

This rearrangement joins TRBV28 to TRBJ2-5; 10 nucleotides align to TRBD1. The CDR3 totals 16 residues. CDR1 and CDR2 from the germline V gene are MDHEN and SYDVKM. V trimming: 5 bases; J trimming: 2 bases; junction bases outside the gene matches: 8. The CDR3 DNA reads TGTGCCAGCAGTCCTGGGACAGGGGCCTTTCAAGAGACCCAGTACTTC. Its protein is CASSPGTGAFQETQYF.

This chain uses TRBV11-1 with TRBJ2-5, with a possible D match to TRBD2 (6 bases). The end of the DNA aligns better with TRBJ2-7, so the J call may be wrong. In germline, CDR1 is SGHAT, CDR2 FQDESV (reference sequence). This CDR3 contains 14 residues. CDR3 sequence (DNA): TGTGCCAGCAGCTTAGTGGAGGGAACCTACGAGCAGTACTTC. It specifies CASSLVEGTYEQYF.

In this sample, this clone turned up a few times. The J gene is TRBJ2-1, the V gene TRBV2; D remains unclear. V lost 2 bases to trimming and J lost 5 bases, with 7 bases between them. Germline loops: CDR1 SNHLY, CDR2 FYNNEI. The CDR3 is 13 residues long. The CDR3 DNA sequence: TGTGCCAGCAGTGAATTTGCGGACAATGAGCAGTTCTTC. Its protein is CASSEFADNEQFF.

This clone was counted a few times. The same CDR3 arises from other DNA sequences in this sample as well. V and J are TRBV7-8 and TRBJ1-2; D gene uncertain. CDR3 length: 14 amino acids. The germline CDR1 and CDR2 sequences are SGHVS and FQNEAQ. V shed 0 bases and J shed 3 bases, with 8 bases lying between them. The CDR3 bases are TGTGCCAGCAGCTTAGCAGGAAGGGACTATGGCTACACCTTC. This translates into CASSLAGRDYGYTF. The whole variable domain, remainder taken from reference TRBV7-8 and TRBJ1-2, is GAGVSQSPRYKVAKRGQDVALRCDPISGHVSLFWYQQALGQGPEFLTYFQNEAQLDKSGLPSDRFFAERPEGSVSTLKIQRTQQEDSAVYLCASSLAGRDYGYTFGSGTRLTVV.

This clone was detected only a few times. The gene calls are TRBV4-3 and TRBJ2-5; 8 bases fit TRBD2. The ends lost 0 bases at V and 4 bases at J; junction bases unmatched: 4. This CDR3 comprises 15 residues. Looked up from germline, CDR1 is LGHNA and CDR2 is YSLEER. As DNA, the CDR3 is TGCGCCAGCAGCCAAGAATTTCTAGCGGGAGAGACCCAGTACTTC. Translating gives CASSQEFLAGETQYF.

The chain has TRBV4-1 and TRBJ1-5; the D is unclear. The CDR3 is 13 residues long. CDR1 is MGHRA and CDR2 is YSYEKL in the germline V gene. V was shortened by 1 base and J by 6 bases, with 7 bases between the two germline ends. The CDR3 protein is CASSQVISQPQHF. The CDR3 DNA reads as TGCGCCAGCAGCCAAGTAATAAGTCAGCCCCAGCATTTT.

This clone has a single count. This chain's CDR3 is CASNPGTSGSMQYF. CDR3 bases: TGCGCCAGCAACCCCGGGACTAGCGGGAGCATGCAGTACTTC. The chain joins TRBV5-1 to TRBJ2-7, with 14 bases matching TRBD2. The CDR3 length is 14 residues. The germline CDR1 and CDR2 sequences are SGHRS and YFSETQ. V lost 6 bases, J lost 9 bases, and 8 bases stayed unmatched.

This clone showed up just a few times. This chain links TRBV28 with TRBJ1-4, with a weak D call TRBD1 (5 bases). The CDR3 spans 12 residues. Germline CDR1 and CDR2: MDHEN and SYDVKM. Trimming took 6 bases from V and 11 from J, leaving 13 bases between them. The chain's CDR3 is CASSPGIGKLFF. CDR3 sequence (DNA): TGTGCCAGCAGCCCAGGGATCGGGAAACTGTTTTTT.

The chain recombines TRBV18 with TRBJ2-3, with a possible D match to TRBD2 (5 bases). The CDR3 consists of 13 residues. Trimming removed 4 bases at V and 6 bases at J, with 11 bases between. Germline lookup yields CDR1 KGHSH and CDR2 LQKENI. CDR3 sequence (DNA): TGTGCCAGCTCACGAGGAGGCGTTGATACGCAGTATTTT. It encodes CASSRGGVDTQYF. The full variable domain, completed using reference TRBV18 and TRBJ2-3, is NAGVMQNPRHLVRRRGQEARLRCSPMKGHSHVYWYRQLPEEGLKFMVYLQKENIIDESGMPKERFSAEFPKEGPSILRIQQVVRGDSAAYFCASSRGGVDTQYFGPGTRLTVL.

As DNA, the CDR3 is TGTGCCACCGGCGGGGATACGCAGTATTTT. This gives the protein CATGGDTQYF. This chain links TRBV7-9 with TRBJ2-3, with a weak D call TRBD2 (5 bases). With 10 bases removed from V and 6 bases from J, the gap between germline ends came to 8 bases. This CDR3 has 10 amino acids. The germline V gene encodes CDR1 SEHNR and CDR2 FQNEAQ (reference sequence).

This clone was counted only a few times. The chain is built from TRBV7-9 and TRBJ2-1; possible D gene TRBD2, 5 bases. The V and J ends lost 4 bases and 10 bases respectively, with 11 bases between them. From germline, CDR1 is SEHNR and CDR2 FQNEAQ (reference sequence). The CDR3 has 12 amino acids. The CDR3: CASSSNSGEQFF. The CDR3 DNA follows: TGTGCCAGCAGCTCCAACTCGGGGGAGCAGTTCTTC.

A few counts support this clone. The V gene is TRBV6-5, the J gene TRBJ2-7; 9 bases map to TRBD1. The J segment lost 6 bases and the V segment lost 4 bases, leaving 4 bases of the junction unmatched. This CDR3 spans 13 amino acids. Germline V CDR1 and CDR2: MNHEY, SVGAGI. CDR3 residues: CASSLQGAVEQYF. The CDR3 DNA sequence: TGTGCCAGCAGTTTACAGGGGGCAGTCGAGCAGTACTTC.

The V gene is TRBV2, the J gene TRBJ2-5, with 7 positions matching TRBD2. The CDR3 is made up of 15 amino acids. Trimming cost V 6 bases and J 0 bases; bases outside gene matches: 7. Germline lookup yields CDR1 SNHLY and CDR2 FYNNEI. The CDR3 here is CASSASGIYQETQYF. CDR3 DNA sequence: TGTGCCAGCAGCGCGAGCGGGATCTACCAAGAGACCCAGTACTTC.

The chain employs TRBV19 and TRBJ2-1; TRBD2 matches at 7 bases. V gave up 7 bases and J gave up 4 bases; unmatched junction bases: 10. The CDR3 is made up of 15 amino acids. Looked up from germline, CDR1 is LNHDA and CDR2 is SQIVND (reference sequence). Here the CDR3 DNA reads TGTGCCAGTAACAAGGAGGCTAGCGGTTACAATGAGCAGTTCTTC. It is translated as CASNKEASGYNEQFF.

The chain has TRBV6-5 and TRBJ1-2; 9 nucleotides line up with TRBD1. J was trimmed by 5 bases and V by 6 bases; bases with no gene match: 7. Germline CDR1 reads MNHEY; CDR2 reads SVGAGI. This CDR3 spans 14 amino acids. CDR3 sequence reads: CASRRTGVDYGYTF. In DNA, the CDR3 is TGTGCCAGCAGGAGGACAGGGGTAGATTATGGCTACACCTTC.

This clone was observed a handful of times. The rearrangement links TRBV14 to TRBJ2-6; 7 bases are a match to TRBD1. Germline V lookup: CDR1 SGHDN, CDR2 FVKESK. The CDR3 loop spans 14 amino acids. V was clipped by 2 bases and J by 7 bases; unmatched bases: 2. The CDR3 protein is CASSQQGVANVLTF. DNA of the CDR3: TGTGCCAGCAGCCAACAGGGGGTAGCCAACGTCCTGACTTTC.

This chain connects TRBV5-1 to TRBJ2-5, with D hard to call. From germline, CDR1 is SGHRS and CDR2 YFSETQ. There are 13 residues in the CDR3. V was cut by 3 bases and J by 4 bases, with 10 bases left in between. Written as DNA, the CDR3 is TGCGCCAGCAGCTCTTGGGGTGGAGAGACCCAGTACTTC. Its translation: CASSSWGGETQYF.

This clone was observed a few times. CDR3 protein: CASSPRAGATNEQFF. The CDR3 region has the DNA TGTGCCAGCAGTCCCCGCGCGGGAGCGACCAATGAGCAGTTCTTC. The rearrangement uses TRBV6-5 and TRBJ2-1, with 7 bases fitting TRBD2. The CDR3 is made up of 15 amino acids. Germline V gives CDR1 MNHEY, CDR2 SVGAGI. The ends lost 5 bases at V and 6 bases at J; junction bases unmatched: 10.

This clone was detected a few times. Other DNA sequences in the same sample also yield this CDR3. The chain employs TRBV7-2 and TRBJ2-7, with a weak D call TRBD1 (6 bases). Germline V gene lookup returns CDR1 SGHTA and CDR2 FQGNSA. The CDR3 is 13 residues long. Trimming cost V 3 bases and J 3 bases, with 9 bases left between them. The CDR3 reads CASSLAGVYEQYF. The CDR3 nucleotides are TGTGCCAGCAGCTTGGCAGGGGTCTACGAGCAGTACTTC.

J is TRBJ2-3 and V is TRBV28, with TRBD2 matching 10 bases. With 2 bases clipped from V and 6 bases from J, the junction kept 2 bases outside the gene matches. Germline lookup yields CDR1 MDHEN and CDR2 SYDVKM. The CDR3 has 14 amino acids. CDR3 DNA sequence: TGTGCCAGCAGTTTACTAGCGGGAGCCGATACGCAGTATTTT. Translated: CASSLLAGADTQYF.

This clone was counted between two and nine times. The chain carries TRBV19 and TRBJ1-2; D unresolved. The ends were cut back, 1 base at V and 5 bases at J, with 8 bases in the middle. The CDR3 consists of 13 residues. The germline gives CDR1 LNHDA, CDR2 SQIVND (reference sequence). The CDR3 bases are TGTGCCAGTAGTATAGGCAGAAGATATGGCTACACCTTC. It encodes CASSIGRRYGYTF.

This chain connects TRBV7-9 to TRBJ1-5; 10 bases line up with TRBD1. With V trimmed by 5 bases and J by 4 bases, 5 bases remained unmatched. The CDR3 loop spans 15 amino acids. Germline assignment: CDR1 SEHNR and CDR2 FQNEAQ (reference sequence). The CDR3 DNA reads TGTGCCAGCAGCCCCGGGACAGGGGTGAATCAGCCCCAGCATTTT. Protein product: CASSPGTGVNQPQHF.

This clone was seen only a few times. The CDR3, as DNA: TGCGCCAGCAGCCCCGTGGGAGGCACAGATACGCAGTATTTT. Translated: CASSPVGGTDTQYF. The chain employs TRBV4-3 and TRBJ2-3; a weak D match, TRBD2 (5 bases). V shed 4 bases and J shed 1 base, with 9 bases lying between them. Germline V gene lookup returns CDR1 LGHNA and CDR2 YSLEER. This CDR3 spans 14 amino acids.

The chain recombines TRBV9 with TRBJ2-2; TRBD1 agrees at 7 bases. Germline V gene data show CDR1 as SGDLS and CDR2 as YYNGEE. Trimming cost V 4 bases and J 6 bases; bases outside gene matches: 6. The CDR3 is made up of 14 amino acids. The CDR3 protein is CASSRGLTAGELFF. The CDR3 DNA reads TGTGCCAGCAGCAGGGGGCTCACTGCCGGGGAGCTGTTTTTT.

This clone has more than one count but fewer than ten. The genes are TRBV4-2 and TRBJ2-1; D is ambiguous. CDR1 is LGHNA and CDR2 is YNFKEQ in the germline V gene. This CDR3 is built from 17 residues. V was shortened by 0 bases and J by 6 bases, with 18 bases between the two germline ends. For the CDR3, the DNA is TGTGCCAGCAGCCAAGATTTACTGTCGGGTGCTCCCAATGAGCAGTTCTTC. This sequence encodes CASSQDLLSGAPNEQFF.

Only a few counts were recorded for this clone. Distinct nucleotide sequences in the sample also encode this CDR3. V and J are TRBV18 and TRBJ2-1; 8 bases agree with TRBD2. With V trimmed by 3 bases and J by 5 bases, 0 bases remained unmatched. The CDR3 consists of 13 residues. Germline values: CDR1 KGHSH, CDR2 LQKENI. DNA for the CDR3: TGTGCCAGCTCACCGGGACTAGACAATGAGCAGTTCTTC. Protein sequence: CASSPGLDNEQFF.

This chain links TRBV4-3 with TRBJ2-7; a weak D match, TRBD1 (5 bases). Trimming took 4 bases from V and 3 from J, leaving 13 bases between them. The CDR3 spans 14 residues. The germline CDR1 and CDR2 sequences are LGHNA and YSLEER. DNA of the CDR3: TGCGCCAGCAGCCCGGATCAGGGTGGCTACGAGCAGTACTTC. Translation gives CASSPDQGGYEQYF.

The chain recombines TRBV11-2 with TRBJ2-2; D remains ambiguous. The ends were cut back, 2 bases at V and 4 bases at J, with 5 bases in the middle. Germline V gene lookup returns CDR1 SGHAT and CDR2 FQNNGV. The CDR3 contains 13 residues. CDR3 loop: CASSLILTGELFF. CDR3 in DNA: TGTGCCAGCAGCTTAATCCTCACCGGGGAGCTGTTTTTT. The full variable domain, rest sourced from reference TRBV11-2 and TRBJ2-2, is EAGVAQSPRYKIIEKRQSVAFWCNPISGHATLYWYQQILGQGPKLLIQFQNNGVVDDSQLPKDRFSAERLKGVDSTLKIQPAKLEDSAVYLCASSLILTGELFFGEGSRLTVL.

This clone was counted between two and nine times. This rearrangement joins TRBV25-1 to TRBJ1-3; D is unclear. Germline V lookup: CDR1 MGHDK, CDR2 SYGVNS. The CDR3 has 15 residues. Trimming shortened V by 5 bases and J by 1 base, and 12 bases separated the two germline ends. In DNA form, the CDR3 reads TGTGCCAGCAGTCCCGGGCCAAGGTCTGGAAACACCATATATTTT. Its translation: CASSPGPRSGNTIYF.